This T cell receptor (beta chain) was sequenced during a study of radiation and T cells in renal cell carcinoma. The protocol was immunoSEQ multiplex PCR, while the TCRdb copy is restricted to in-frame clones and leaves out a portion. The sample records around 15,000 clones, 64% being singletons. Note on this clone: Its antigen is not identified.

The V gene end was trimmed by 0 bases and the J gene end by 3 bases; junction bases not matched to a gene: 9. The length of the CDR3 is 17 residues. The germline V gene has CDR1 LGHNA and CDR2 YNFKEQ. Study outcomes and limitations: From baseline, blood top tumor clonotypes peaked at 2 weeks post-radiation.

Treatment described: 15 Gy SBRT to primary tumor, nephrectomy 4 weeks later. Nephrectomy followed 15 Gy stereotactic body radiation by 4 weeks. The TCR was taken from a woman between 70 and 85 years old with renal cell carcinoma. The sequences come from tumor tissue, collected from a patient whose treatment included radiotherapy and nephrectomy. The chain joins TRBV4-2 to TRBJ1-2; the match to TRBD1 covers 8 bases. DNA of the CDR3: TGTGCCAGCAGCCAAGACAACAGGGGGATCAATCACTATGGCTACACCTTC. Encoded protein: CASSQDNRGINHYGYTF.